Here is one T cell receptor (beta chain) with its context. Its antigen is not identified. The data derive from a study of CXCR3-negative and CXCR3-positive naive CD8 T cells. Study details: Cumulative TRB read yield was about 140 million, averaging about 1.5 +/- 0.3 million per library.

UMI-tagged TRB cDNA libraries were built via 5' RACE. TCRdb reprocessed the 5' RACE reads; each CDR3 protein has one entry and no DNA is given. This table lists about 92,000 distinct CDR3 sequences. The CDR3 runs 14 residues. Germline-derived CDR1 and CDR2 are MDHEN and SYDVKM. Findings and limits, study-wide: TRB CDR3s were more hydrophobic in CXCR3-positive than in CXCR3-negative naive cells. Naive subsets did not differ in surface CD5, and TRB CDR3 properties served to infer TCR strength. Whereas memory cells differed, naive CXCR3-negative and CXCR3-positive cells shared similar TRBV-TRBJ usage.

This rearrangement joins TRBV28 to TRBJ1-5. Sequences were obtained from naive CXCR3- CD8+ T cells from blood. Indicated subset: CD45RO-CCR7+CD27+CD95- naive CD8+ T cells lacking CXCR3 (TNR3-). The source of this sequence is a human donor in good health. Some clones in this sample may be carry-over from other donors' samples. The chain's CDR3 is CASSPVGGGQPQHF. Full variable domain (missing parts from reference TRBV28 and TRBJ1-5): DVKVTQSSRYLVKRTGEKVFLECVQDMDHENMFWYRQDPGLGLRLIYFSYDVKMKEKGDIPEGYSVSREKKERFSLILESASTNQTSMYLCASSPVGGGQPQHFGDGTRLSIL.